A selection of T cell receptor beta chains follows, all from one sample in a study of T-cell reconstitution after alpha-beta-depleted transplantation in children. TCRdb used MiXCR to reprocess the PCR reads, holding one entry per CDR3 protein. The table shows about half a million distinct CDR3 sequences, with approximately 12% occurring only once. Here the sequenced sample was PBMCs from the stem cell graft donor, taken from the stem cell graft. The source is a human donor who donated a stem cell graft to a child with combined immunodeficiency. The CDR3 runs from the conserved cysteine through the conserved F or W.

CDR3 protein | J gene | V gene
CASSPPGLAGGLAEQYF | TRBJ2-7 | TRBV3-1
CASSTGTALSETQYF | TRBJ2-5 | TRBV11-3
CASSLSSLAGDSYNEQFF | TRBJ2-1 | TRBV27
CASSSLLRGANVLTF | TRBJ2-6 | TRBV28
CASSYSRDYLSYEQYF | TRBJ2-7 | TRBV6-2/TRBV6-3
CASSQDGVSEQYF | TRBJ2-7 | TRBV4-3
CSASHLTSGSGDEQFF | TRBJ2-1 | TRBV20-1
CASSPQSAGHEQFF | TRBJ2-1 | TRBV6-1
CASGGLGSYEQYF | TRBJ2-7 | TRBV25-1
CASTPRLPGGNEQFF | TRBJ2-1 | TRBV6-1
CASSHGTGVDQPQHF | TRBJ1-5 | TRBV4-3
CSVTGTAASNTIYF | TRBJ1-3 | TRBV29-1
CAISDTNTGELFF | TRBJ2-2 | TRBV10-3
CSVGLAGVDEQFF | TRBJ2-1 | TRBV29-1
CASRLTRYEQYF | TRBJ2-7 | TRBV19
CASSQGHSNYEQYF | TRBJ2-7 | TRBV3-1
CASSLAGPVQPQHF | TRBJ1-5 | TRBV7-9
CSAFLAATNEQFF | TRBJ2-1 | TRBV20-1
CASSLAAGGRVADTQYF | TRBJ2-3 | TRBV5-1
CASSPPGLESGEQFF | TRBJ2-1 | TRBV12-3/TRBV12-4
CASSPFAGIQETQYF | TRBJ2-5 | TRBV7-2
CASRQGPGSSEKLFF | TRBJ1-4 | TRBV6-1
CASRLGIDGYTF | TRBJ1-2 | TRBV5-5
CCARLYSGLWGNEQFF | TRBJ2-1 | TRBV20-1
CAWRKMGGTEAFF | TRBJ1-1 | TRBV30
CAISEKGITDEQYF | TRBJ2-7 | TRBV10-3